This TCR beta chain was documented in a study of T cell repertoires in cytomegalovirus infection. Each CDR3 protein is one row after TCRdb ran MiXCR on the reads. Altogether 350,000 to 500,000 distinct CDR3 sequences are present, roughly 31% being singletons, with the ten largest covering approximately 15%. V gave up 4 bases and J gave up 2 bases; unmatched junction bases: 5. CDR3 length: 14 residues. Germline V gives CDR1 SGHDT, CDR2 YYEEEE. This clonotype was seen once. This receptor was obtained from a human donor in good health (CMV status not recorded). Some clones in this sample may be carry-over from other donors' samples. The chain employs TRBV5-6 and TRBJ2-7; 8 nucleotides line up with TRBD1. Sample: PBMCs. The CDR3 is CASSTTGEPYEQYF. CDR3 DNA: TGTGCCAGCAGCACGACAGGGGAACCCTACGAGCAGTACTTC. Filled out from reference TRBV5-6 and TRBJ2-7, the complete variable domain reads DAGVTQSPTHLIKTRGQQVTLRCSPKSGHDTVSWYQQALGQGPQFIFQYYEEEERQRGNFPDRFSGHQFPNYSSELNVNALLLGDSALYLCASSTTGEPYEQYFGPGTRLTVT.